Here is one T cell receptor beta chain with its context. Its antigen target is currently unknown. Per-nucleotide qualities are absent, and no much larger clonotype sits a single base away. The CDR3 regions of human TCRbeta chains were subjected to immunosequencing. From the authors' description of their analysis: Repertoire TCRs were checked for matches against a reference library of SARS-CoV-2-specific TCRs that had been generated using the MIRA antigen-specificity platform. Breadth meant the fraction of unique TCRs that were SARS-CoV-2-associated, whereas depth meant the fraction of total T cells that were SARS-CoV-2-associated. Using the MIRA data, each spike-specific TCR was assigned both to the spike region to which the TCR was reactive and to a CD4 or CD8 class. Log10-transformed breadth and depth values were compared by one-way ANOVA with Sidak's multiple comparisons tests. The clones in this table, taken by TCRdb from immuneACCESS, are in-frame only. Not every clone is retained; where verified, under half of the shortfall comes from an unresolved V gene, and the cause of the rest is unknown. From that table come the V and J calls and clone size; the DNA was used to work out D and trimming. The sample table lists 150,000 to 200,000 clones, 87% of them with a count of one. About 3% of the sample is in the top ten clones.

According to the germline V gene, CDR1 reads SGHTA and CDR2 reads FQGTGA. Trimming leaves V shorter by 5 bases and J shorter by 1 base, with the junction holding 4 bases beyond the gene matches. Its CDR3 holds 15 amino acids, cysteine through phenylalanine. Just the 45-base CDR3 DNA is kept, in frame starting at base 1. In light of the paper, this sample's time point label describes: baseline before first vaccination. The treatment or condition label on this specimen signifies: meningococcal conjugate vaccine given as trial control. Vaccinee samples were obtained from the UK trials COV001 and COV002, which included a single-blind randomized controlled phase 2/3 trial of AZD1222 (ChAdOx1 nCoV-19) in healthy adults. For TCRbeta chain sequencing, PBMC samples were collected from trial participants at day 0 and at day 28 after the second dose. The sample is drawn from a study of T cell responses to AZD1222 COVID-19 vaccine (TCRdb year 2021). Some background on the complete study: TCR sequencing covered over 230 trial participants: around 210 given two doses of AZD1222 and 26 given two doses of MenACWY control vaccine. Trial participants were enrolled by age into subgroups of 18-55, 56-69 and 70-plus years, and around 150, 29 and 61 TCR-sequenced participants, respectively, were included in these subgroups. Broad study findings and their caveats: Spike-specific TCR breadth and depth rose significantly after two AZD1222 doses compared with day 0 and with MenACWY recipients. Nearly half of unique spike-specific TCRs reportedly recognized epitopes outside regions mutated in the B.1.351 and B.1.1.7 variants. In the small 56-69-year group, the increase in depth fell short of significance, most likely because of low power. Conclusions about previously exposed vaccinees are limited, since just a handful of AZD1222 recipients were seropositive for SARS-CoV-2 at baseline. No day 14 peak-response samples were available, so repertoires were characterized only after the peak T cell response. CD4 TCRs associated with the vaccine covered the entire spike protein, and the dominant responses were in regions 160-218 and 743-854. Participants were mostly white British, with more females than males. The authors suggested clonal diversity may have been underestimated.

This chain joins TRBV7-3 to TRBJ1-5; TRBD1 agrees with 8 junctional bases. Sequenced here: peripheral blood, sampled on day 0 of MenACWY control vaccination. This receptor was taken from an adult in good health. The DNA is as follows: TGTGCCAGCAGCGCGACAGGGGAAAGCAATCAGCCCCAGCATTTT. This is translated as CASSATGESNQPQHF.